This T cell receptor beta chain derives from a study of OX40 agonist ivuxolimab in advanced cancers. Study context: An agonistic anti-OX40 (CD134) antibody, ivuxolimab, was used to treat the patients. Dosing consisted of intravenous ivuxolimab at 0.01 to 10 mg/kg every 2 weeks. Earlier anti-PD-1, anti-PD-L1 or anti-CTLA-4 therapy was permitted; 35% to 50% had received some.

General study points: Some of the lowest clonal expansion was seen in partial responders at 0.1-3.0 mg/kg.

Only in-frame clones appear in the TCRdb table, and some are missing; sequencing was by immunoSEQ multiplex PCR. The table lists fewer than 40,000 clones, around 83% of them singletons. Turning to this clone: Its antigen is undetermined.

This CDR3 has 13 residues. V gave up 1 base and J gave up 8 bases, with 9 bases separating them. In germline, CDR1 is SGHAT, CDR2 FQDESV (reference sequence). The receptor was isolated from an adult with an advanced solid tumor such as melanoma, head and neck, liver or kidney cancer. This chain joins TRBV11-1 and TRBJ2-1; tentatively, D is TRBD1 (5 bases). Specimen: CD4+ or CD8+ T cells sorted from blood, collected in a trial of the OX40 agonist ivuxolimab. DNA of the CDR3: TGTGCCAGCAGCTTAGGGGGCCGATATGAGCAGTTCTTC. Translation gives CASSLGGRYEQFF.